This T cell receptor (beta chain) came from a study of blood T cells in healthy people across ages. Study-level findings and limits: Unknown donor CMV status possibly confounded expanded clonotype changes. Significant beta diversity loss was already apparent by age approximately 38, declining roughly linearly.

A remark on this clonotype: Its antigen is currently unknown.

Together with a sample-barcoded 5' primer, a J-beta primer mix was included in a second PCR lasting roughly 6 to 12 cycles. Using its own MiXCR run on the 5' RACE reads, TCRdb lists one record per CDR3 protein. Found here are over 950,000 distinct CDR3 sequences, 51% of them singletons; the top ten hold about 22%. The CDR3 is 16 residues long. CDR1 and CDR2 (germline): SGHRS, YFSETQ. Trimming cost V 4 bases and J 1 base, with 18 bases left between them. This chain uses TRBV5-1 with TRBJ2-7; D remains unclear. The clonotype was recovered from a woman aged 60-75 years in good health. Input material: blood. The CDR3, as DNA: TGCGCCAGCAGCCAGCTCTTGGGGATGGGGTCCTACGAGCAGTACTTC. It yields the protein CASSQLLGMGSYEQYF.